One sample yielded the 25 T cell receptor beta chains listed below, sequenced in a study of T cells in Graves' hyperthyroidism and ophthalmopathy. Amplification yielded TCR beta CDR3 regions, with RNA transcripts as the source. HTBI primers drove first-round RT-PCR of the TCR CDR3. TCRdb ran MiXCR on the multiplex PCR reads and lists one entry per CDR3 protein. Counted here are about 420,000 distinct CDR3 sequences, roughly 13% occurring once; the ten biggest clones make up 5.3%. The sample taken for sequencing was blood. These receptors originate from a woman between 18 and 29 years old with Graves' hyperthyroidism.

This clonotype was detected only a few times. The V call is TRBV9, the J call TRBJ2-7, with no clear D. The closer fit of TRBJ2-1 to the DNA end suggests the J call may be wrong. The CDR3 has 12 amino acids. Germline values: CDR1 SGDLS, CDR2 YYNGEE. The CDR3 DNA sequence: TGTGCCAGCAGCGTTAGCTCCTATGAGCAGTTCTTC. Translated: CASSVSSYEQFF.

In this sample, this clonotype turned up many times. The chain has TRBV7-6 and TRBJ2-3; D perhaps matches TRBD2 (6 bases). The CDR3 is 15 residues long. CDR1 and CDR2 from the germline V gene are SGHVS and FNYEAQ. V lost 1 base to trimming and J lost 1 base, with 9 bases between them. The CDR3 sequence: CASSLGASGTDTQYF. CDR3 in DNA: TGTGCCAGCAGCTTAGGGGCTAGCGGCACAGATACGCAGTATTTT.

In its sample, this clonotype was seen many times. The V gene is TRBV28, the J gene TRBJ2-7; tentative D call: TRBD1 (5 bases). V dropped 5 bases and J dropped 2 bases, with 10 bases sitting between them. CDR1 is MDHEN, CDR2 SYDVKM, per germline. CDR3 length: 13 amino acids. The CDR3 nucleotides read TGTGCCAGCAGTCGACAGATACCCTACGAGCAGTACTTC. This encodes CASSRQIPYEQYF.

This clonotype was detected ten times or more. V and J are TRBV9 and TRBJ1-1; no definite D call. The CDR3 has 14 residues. Germline V gives CDR1 SGDLS, CDR2 YYNGEE. Trimming pared 0 bases from V and 2 bases from J, leaving 8 bases between. The CDR3 DNA sequence: TGTGCCAGCAGCGTAGTGGGCAGTAACACTGAAGCTTTCTTT. This translates into CASSVVGSNTEAFF.

V is TRBV9 and J is TRBJ1-3; no clear D gene. Trimming removed 0 bases from V and 0 bases from J, with 16 bases in between. CDR3 length: 18 amino acids. Germline V lookup: CDR1 SGDLS, CDR2 YYNGEE. In nucleotides, the CDR3 is TGTGCCAGCAGCGTAGCGCGGGAGGGTGCCGGCTCTGGAAACACCATATATTTT. Translated, it gives CASSVAREGAGSGNTIYF.

The chain joins TRBV6-1 to TRBJ1-6; D gene unclear. Per the germline V gene, CDR1 is MNHNS and CDR2 is SASEGT. The length of the CDR3 is 13 residues. V shed 1 base and J shed 6 bases, with 4 bases lying between them. CDR3 coding DNA: TGTGCCAGCAGTGAAGGGGGTAATTCACCCCTCCACTTT. Translated: CASSEGGNSPLHF.

The sample holds many counts of this clonotype. This rearrangement joins TRBV28 to TRBJ1-5; possibly TRBD1 for D (5 bases). CDR1 is MDHEN, CDR2 SYDVKM, per germline. This CDR3 has 13 amino acids. Deletions cut 7 bases from V and 5 bases from J, with 12 bases between. In DNA, the CDR3 is TGTGCCAGCAAAAAACCGACAGATCAGCCCCAGCATTTT. Its translation: CASKKPTDQPQHF.

This clonotype was seen only a few times. Here the CDR3 reads CASSPSEETQYF. As DNA, the CDR3 is TGCGCCAGCAGCCCCTCAGAAGAGACCCAGTACTTC. The V gene is TRBV4-1, the J gene TRBJ2-5; D unresolved. Germline lookup yields CDR1 MGHRA and CDR2 YSYEKL. CDR3 length: 12 residues. With 4 bases removed from V and 3 bases from J, the gap between germline ends came to 6 bases.

The sample holds many counts of this clonotype. V usage is TRBV7-9 and J usage is TRBJ2-5, with unresolved D. CDR3 size: 13 residues. V lost 1 base and J 2 bases, leaving 5 bases between the germline ends. CDR1 is SEHNR, CDR2 FQNEAQ, per germline (reference sequence). CDR3 residues: CASSLDWQETQYF. Here the CDR3 DNA reads TGTGCCAGCAGCTTAGACTGGCAAGAGACCCAGTACTTC.

This clonotype occurred many times. This sequence joins TRBV24-1 and TRBJ1-5; perhaps TRBD1 as D (6 bases). This CDR3 comprises 14 residues. Trimming left V 4 bases short and J 4 bases short, with 10 bases between. Germline CDR1 KGHDR, CDR2 SFDVKD. The CDR3, as DNA: TGTGCCACCAGTGACCCCGGACAGAATCAGCCCCAGCATTTT. Amino acids: CATSDPGQNQPQHF.

This clonotype was observed many times. This chain joins TRBV5-8 and TRBJ2-3; TRBD1 matches 10 bases. The CDR3 is made up of 16 amino acids. J gave up 2 bases and V 4 bases, and 7 bases lay outside the gene matches. Germline V gives CDR1 SGHTS, CDR2 YDEGEE. In DNA, the CDR3 is TGTGCCAGCAGCGGCCGGGACAGGGGATTCACAGATACGCAGTATTTT. Translating it yields CASSGRDRGFTDTQYF.

This sequence joins TRBV4-1 and TRBJ2-2; D gene unclear. The CDR3 totals 15 residues. V dropped 2 bases and J dropped 5 bases, with 12 bases sitting between them. Germline V gives CDR1 MGHRA, CDR2 YSYEKL. The CDR3 DNA follows: TGCGCCAGCAGCCAACCGACGGAACCTACCGGGGAGCTGTTTTTT. It specifies CASSQPTEPTGELFF.

This clonotype was detected a few times. The chain links TRBV6-2 or TRBV6-3 to TRBJ2-7; D is possibly TRBD1 (5 bases). Germline V lookup: CDR1 MNHEY, CDR2 SVGEGT. The CDR3 runs 14 residues. V dropped 2 bases and J dropped 1 base, with 9 bases sitting between them. The DNA of the CDR3 is TGTGCCAGCAGTTACGGCAGGGTATCCTACGAGCAGTACTTC. Residues: CASSYGRVSYEQYF.

This clonotype came up many times. The chain is built from TRBV20-1 and TRBJ2-5, with 8 bases fitting TRBD1. The CDR3 is 12 residues long. Germline CDR1 is DFQATT and CDR2 is SNEGSKA (reference sequence). V shed 4 bases, J shed 6 bases, and the junction held 4 bases outside the gene matches. In DNA form, the CDR3 reads TGCAGTGCTATCGGACAGGGTCAGACCCAGTACTTC. Its translation: CSAIGQGQTQYF.

This clonotype was counted ten times or more. This chain joins TRBV30 and TRBJ2-7; D is perhaps TRBD1 or TRBD2 (5 bases each). The CDR3 contains 17 residues. From germline, CDR1 is GTSNPN and CDR2 SVGIG (reference sequence). The V gene lost 1 base and the J gene lost 3 bases, with 22 bases spanning the gap. Here the CDR3 reads CAWSGPMWGRRIYEQYF. The CDR3 DNA follows: TGTGCCTGGAGTGGTCCCATGTGGGGACGCCGAATCTACGAGCAGTACTTC.

This clonotype was observed many times. The genes are TRBV29-1 and TRBJ2-1; TRBD2 agrees at 15 bases. The CDR3 runs 17 residues. J lost 7 bases, V lost 6 bases, and 13 bases had no gene match. The germline gives CDR1 SQVTM, CDR2 ANQGSEA. For the CDR3, the DNA is TGCAGCGTGGTGGGTGGACTAGCGGGAGGGGTCCGAAATGAGCAGTTCTTC. Residues: CSVVGGLAGGVRNEQFF.

The chain combines TRBV7-6 with TRBJ2-3; no clear D. Germline CDR1 and CDR2: SGHVS and FNYEAQ. The CDR3 length is 14 residues. The V gene lost 5 bases and the J gene lost 6 bases, with 15 bases spanning the gap. The CDR3 is CASSLETRADTQYF. The CDR3 DNA sequence: TGTGCCAGCAGCCTAGAAACACGCGCGGATACGCAGTATTTT.

The table lists this clonotype with a few counts. The J gene is TRBJ1-3, the V gene TRBV6-2 or TRBV6-3; 10 bases fit TRBD1. V lost 2 bases to trimming and J lost 4 bases; unmatched junction nucleotides: 5. Looked up from germline, CDR1 is MNHEY and CDR2 is SVGEGT. CDR3 length equals 16 residues. Written as DNA, the CDR3 is TGTGCCAGCAGTTACCCAGGACAGGGGGGAGGAAACACCATATATTTT. Encoded protein: CASSYPGQGGGNTIYF.

This clonotype was detected ten times or more. This chain joins TRBV27 and TRBJ1-1; D ambiguous. V gave up 6 bases and J gave up 5 bases, with 13 bases separating them. There are 13 residues in the CDR3. CDR1 and CDR2 (germline): MNHEY, SMNVEV (reference sequence). In DNA form, the CDR3 reads TGTGCCAGCAGGAGCGGTGTGAGTACTGAAGCTTTCTTT. Translated, it gives CASRSGVSTEAFF.

This clonotype appeared many times. The chain employs TRBV6-1 and TRBJ1-1; D uncertain. The CDR3 loop spans 12 amino acids. Trimming stripped 5 bases from V and 5 bases from J, with 9 bases between. The germline V gene has CDR1 MNHNS and CDR2 SASEGT. CDR3 DNA: TGTGCCAGCAGTTCCTTTGGAACTGAAGCTTTCTTT. It codes for CASSSFGTEAFF.

This clonotype came up a few times. The chain recombines TRBV6-2 or TRBV6-3 with TRBJ2-7, with D perhaps being TRBD1 or TRBD2 (5 bases each). Trimming removed 7 bases from V and 0 bases from J, with 13 bases in between. The CDR3 loop spans 14 amino acids. The germline gives CDR1 MNHEY, CDR2 SVGEGT. For the CDR3, the DNA is TGTGCCAGCACCAATGGGGGTCACTCCTACGAGCAGTACTTC. Protein sequence: CASTNGGHSYEQYF.

The chain has TRBV12-3 or TRBV12-4 and TRBJ2-6; a weak D match, TRBD1 (6 bases). CDR3 length equals 16 residues. Deletions cut 8 bases from V and 3 bases from J, with 17 bases between. As DNA, the CDR3 is TGTGCCAGCGGTCTTAACAGGGTTTTTGGGGCCAACGTCCTGACTTTC. This sequence encodes CASGLNRVFGANVLTF.

This clonotype was recorded at least ten times. The rearrangement joins TRBV11-1 to TRBJ2-7; the D gene is possibly TRBD1 (6 bases). Trimming stripped 2 bases from V and 4 bases from J, with 15 bases between. Germline loops: CDR1 SGHAT, CDR2 FQDESV (reference sequence). CDR3 size: 15 residues. The CDR3 DNA sequence: TGTGCCAGCAGCTTAAGGGGACATAACTCTTACGAGCAGTACTTC. Translation: CASSLRGHNSYEQYF.

This clonotype has ten or more counts. The chain employs TRBV7-8 and TRBJ2-2; D possibly corresponds to TRBD2 (5 bases). The CDR3 is 14 residues long. V was cut by 1 base and J by 4 bases, with 7 bases left in between. Germline V gene lookup returns CDR1 SGHVS and CDR2 FQNEAQ. CDR3 amino acids: CASSLVRGTGELFF. Here the CDR3 DNA reads TGTGCCAGCAGCTTAGTCCGGGGCACCGGGGAGCTGTTTTTT.

This clonotype was seen a single time. A single base separates this from a much larger clone, so it may be a read error. This chain joins TRBV2 and TRBJ2-1; D is uncertain. CDR3 length: 11 residues. Germline CDR1 and CDR2: SNHLY and FYNNEI. The CDR3, as DNA: TGTGACAGCCTTGAAAACAATGAGCAGTTCTTC. As protein: CDSLENNEQFF.